The clone carrying this T cell receptor beta chain has only a few counts. What it binds is unknown. V lost 11 bases and J 0 bases, leaving 20 bases between the germline ends. This CDR3 is built from 15 residues. Germline lookup yields CDR1 MNHNS and CDR2 SASEGT. The data were obtained in a study of molecular identifiers for immune sequencing clone quantification. With listed TCR primers and previously described methods, bulk TCR libraries were prepared. A single record per CDR3 protein comes from TCRdb applying MiXCR to the PCR reads. The sample shows about 32,000 distinct CDR3 sequences, approximately 19% of them seen only once. Study-wide findings and caveats: Identical TCR molecules sharing a barcode could underestimate highly expanded clone sizes.

Input material: naive CD8+ T cells from blood, with Jurkat cell RNA spiked in. Subset here: FACS-sorted CD8+CD4-CCR7+CD45RA+ naive T cells. The TCR was taken from a human donor in good health. Some libraries in this study had Jurkat cell RNA spiked in. V gene TRBV6-1 combines with J gene TRBJ2-7; D gene uncertain. The DNA of the CDR3 is TGTGCCGCCACTTTCGAGGAGATAAGCTCCTACGAGCAGTACTTC. As protein: CAATFEEISSYEQYF.